One T cell receptor (beta chain) is described in this entry. No antigen is known for it. Primers for the PCR totalled 60 Vbeta and 13 Jbeta. The method was immunoSEQ multiplex PCR; TCRdb's version includes in-frame clones alone and lacks a portion of them. The sample holds under 200,000 clones; around 83% are singletons and the top ten take around 6.6%. The germline V gene encodes CDR1 WNHNN and CDR2 SYGVQD (reference sequence). This CDR3 is 13 amino acids long. The ends were cut back, 0 bases at V and 10 bases at J, with 12 bases in the middle. The entry originates in a study of cytomegalovirus exposure and HLA in healthy donors. Study background: In an earlier analysis, approximately 120 million unique TCR beta sequences were found from 200 million or so T cells. Tens of millions of unique TCR sequences came from HLA-typed donors in an early release.

Study observations and caveats: Several of the most significant clusters appeared, in a later analysis, to be linked to common viral pathogens. In a later analysis, TCR beta V- and J-gene trimming was associated with a missense DCLRE1C variant.

The TCR was taken from a man in his fifties or sixties in good health and CMV-seropositive. This chain uses TRBV10-1 with TRBJ1-1; tentatively, D is TRBD1 (5 bases). Source material: PBMCs. The CDR3 reads CASSESGPQGAFF. The CDR3 DNA is TGCGCCAGCAGTGAGTCGGGCCCTCAGGGAGCTTTCTTT.